These T cell receptor beta chains were read from a single sample in a study of T cells in Graves' hyperthyroidism and ophthalmopathy. From the multiplex PCR reads, TCRdb called clonotypes with MiXCR, one entry per CDR3 protein. In the table there are about 350,000 distinct CDR3 sequences, approximately 13% of which are singletons. The sequenced sample was blood. These receptors were obtained from a woman in her thirties or forties with Graves' ophthalmopathy. Each CDR3 is given with its conserved first and last residue. The D gene is left open where the match is weak.

v_call: TRBV6-1; d_call: TRBD1; cdr3_aa: CASRVDRATDTQYF
v_call: TRBV6-1; d_call: .; cdr3_aa: CASSPGAQGTEAFF
v_call: TRBV7-8; d_call: .; cdr3_aa: CASSYRSQPQHF
v_call: TRBV9; d_call: TRBD2; cdr3_aa: CASSSSGSVTGELFF
v_call: TRBV12-3/TRBV12-4; d_call: .; cdr3_aa: CASSFLQGTNTEAFF
v_call: TRBV6-1; d_call: TRBD2; cdr3_aa: CASGGGAVNEQFF
v_call: TRBV28; d_call: TRBD2; cdr3_aa: CASRPGTTSYEQYF
v_call: TRBV12-3/TRBV12-4; d_call: TRBD1; cdr3_aa: CASTLRRTGTEAFF
v_call: TRBV6-1; d_call: .; cdr3_aa: CASREDRNYEQFF
v_call: TRBV14; d_call: TRBD2; cdr3_aa: CASSRYAGGSSVTQYF
v_call: TRBV19; d_call: .; cdr3_aa: CASSIVQRGTGELFF
v_call: TRBV20-1; d_call: .; cdr3_aa: CSANTHRDTQYF
v_call: TRBV24-1; d_call: .; cdr3_aa: CATSRGGSGSGANVLTF
v_call: TRBV19; d_call: TRBD2; cdr3_aa: CASSIQFGTSGMEQFF
v_call: TRBV20-1; d_call: .; cdr3_aa: CSARAWGRETQYF
v_call: TRBV20-1; d_call: TRBD1; cdr3_aa: CSAREGQGSFNEQFF
v_call: TRBV19; d_call: .; cdr3_aa: CASSVRTASSGNTIYF
v_call: TRBV20-1; d_call: .; cdr3_aa: CSADYGQETYEQYF
v_call: TRBV7-2; d_call: TRBD1; cdr3_aa: CASSLTGGHHYEQYF
v_call: TRBV10-1; d_call: TRBD2; cdr3_aa: CASSDGLAESTDTQYF
v_call: TRBV6-1; d_call: TRBD2; cdr3_aa: CASKDSGRGSYNEQFF
v_call: TRBV24-1; d_call: .; cdr3_aa: CATGRAANTGELFF
v_call: TRBV19; d_call: .; cdr3_aa: CASSTPGRGANSPLHF
v_call: TRBV29-1; d_call: TRBD2; cdr3_aa: CSVEEISGGFLGSTDTQYF
v_call: TRBV28; d_call: TRBD1; cdr3_aa: CASSLRTGTAYNEQFF
v_call: TRBV29-1; d_call: TRBD1; cdr3_aa: CSDLRRTGLVTEAFF
v_call: TRBV28; d_call: TRBD1; cdr3_aa: CASSSPLRTGNYGYTF
v_call: TRBV5-5; d_call: .; cdr3_aa: CASSLNSWNYGYTF
v_call: TRBV29-1; d_call: .; cdr3_aa: CSVTTGSPYEQYF
v_call: TRBV4-1; d_call: TRBD2; cdr3_aa: CASSQGVVAGDTDTQYF
v_call: TRBV7-6; d_call: .; cdr3_aa: CASSLSLPGGVNNEQFF
v_call: TRBV28; d_call: .; cdr3_aa: CASSLIQVNTGELFF
v_call: TRBV24-1; d_call: TRBD1; cdr3_aa: CATSDSWDRQYF
v_call: TRBV5-5; d_call: .; cdr3_aa: CASSRGLTSQETQYF
v_call: TRBV11-3; d_call: .; cdr3_aa: CASTLGGDTLNEQFF
v_call: TRBV2; d_call: TRBD1; cdr3_aa: CASSEVGDRVGQPQHF
v_call: TRBV13; d_call: .; cdr3_aa: CASSLRGPGETQYF
v_call: TRBV10-3; d_call: TRBD1; cdr3_aa: CAISESTRGTGANTEAFF
v_call: TRBV7-8; d_call: .; cdr3_aa: CASSLDLNEQFF
v_call: TRBV29-1; d_call: .; cdr3_aa: CSAVGPSASYEQYF
v_call: TRBV20-1; d_call: TRBD1; cdr3_aa: CSAAPRGQGLVKSTF
v_call: TRBV4-1; d_call: TRBD1; cdr3_aa: CASSRLGTGGGYTF
v_call: TRBV20-1; d_call: .; cdr3_aa: CSVRRHSEQYF
v_call: TRBV7-9; d_call: TRBD1; cdr3_aa: CASSLSWTGGADTQYF
v_call: TRBV12-5; d_call: TRBD2; cdr3_aa: CASGPQAGAYNEQFF
v_call: TRBV7-8; d_call: .; cdr3_aa: CASSIRDTEAFF
v_call: TRBV20-1; d_call: TRBD1; cdr3_aa: CSFRRTGRSGDTQYF
v_call: TRBV27; d_call: .; cdr3_aa: CASRRGEQGPQHF
v_call: TRBV9; d_call: .; cdr3_aa: CASSVASWGSEQFF
v_call: TRBV7-9; d_call: TRBD2; cdr3_aa: CASSLRPSGSDTQYF
v_call: TRBV20-1; d_call: TRBD2; cdr3_aa: CSASSGTRNNEQFF
v_call: TRBV7-9; d_call: .; cdr3_aa: CASSLVMQGNEQFF
v_call: TRBV6-2/TRBV6-3; d_call: .; cdr3_aa: CASNRQFQETQYF